Included here is one TCR beta chain sequence, with context. Its antigen is undetermined. V shed 3 bases, J shed 0 bases, and the junction held 2 bases outside the gene matches. Germline CDR1 reads SGHVS; CDR2 reads FNYEAQ. This CDR3 contains 15 residues. This specimen comes from a study of T cell responses to AZD1222 COVID-19 vaccine. Turning to the study itself: Whether given at about 4 or about 12 weeks, second doses were pooled. Study-level results: Most donors were white British, females outnumbered males, and clonal diversity was possibly underestimated. The CD4 TCRs associated with vaccination extended across spike and predominated at 160-218 and 743-854.

Produced via immunoSEQ multiplex PCR; TCRdb's table is partial and in-frame only. The sample has approximately 170,000 clones, roughly nine tenths seen once; the top ten hold approximately 6.9%. The sample here was peripheral blood, taken on day 0 of AZD1222 vaccination. The TCR sequence derives from an adult in good health. This chain uses TRBV7-6 with TRBJ2-4, with 7 nucleotides matching TRBD2. The DNA of the CDR3 is TGTGCCAGCAGCTTCGGGGGGATAGCCAAAAACATTCAGTACTTC. Its protein product is CASSFGGIAKNIQYF.